This T cell receptor (beta chain) was identified during a study of blood T cell repertoires in COVID-19. Across the study: In each case, the material was cDNA or gDNA derived from T cells, B-cell-depleted T cells, or PBMCs.

V lost 4 bases, J lost 4 bases, and 8 bases stayed unmatched. Germline assignment: CDR1 KGHDR and CDR2 SFDVKD. The CDR3 spans 16 residues. In the authors' workflow: From reference gene primer amplification, estimates of nucleated cell counts were derived. Using immunoSEQ multiplex PCR, the repertoire was profiled, and TCRdb retains in-frame clones only, with some absent. The V and J calls and the clone size are those of that table, but D and trimming were determined from the DNA. The sample has about 240,000 clones, around nine tenths seen once. The receptor was derived from a woman between 65 and 79 years old with active or convalescent COVID-19. Sequences were obtained from peripheral blood. The chain employs TRBV24-1 and TRBJ2-3, with 9 bases identical to TRBD1. CDR3 bases: TGTGCCACCAGTGACCCTACAGGGGGCAAGGCAGATACGCAGTATTTT. It is translated as CATSDPTGGKADTQYF.